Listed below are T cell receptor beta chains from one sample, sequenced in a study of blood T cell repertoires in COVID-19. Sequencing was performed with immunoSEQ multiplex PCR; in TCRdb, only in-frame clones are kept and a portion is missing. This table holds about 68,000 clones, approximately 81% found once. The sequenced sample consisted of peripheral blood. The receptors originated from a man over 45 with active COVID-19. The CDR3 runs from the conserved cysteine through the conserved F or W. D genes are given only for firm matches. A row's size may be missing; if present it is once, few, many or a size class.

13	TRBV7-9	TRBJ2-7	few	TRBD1	CASSSQGAIGQYF	TGTGCCAGCAGCTCGCAGGGGGCTATTGGTCAGTACTTC
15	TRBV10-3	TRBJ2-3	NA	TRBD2	CAISLTGGPEDTQYF	TGTGCCATCAGTTTAACGGGGGGGCCTGAAGATACGCAGTATTTT
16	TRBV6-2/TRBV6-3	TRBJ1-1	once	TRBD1	CASSYAIGTAYTEAFF	TGTGCCAGCAGTTACGCAATCGGGACAGCTTACACTGAAGCTTTCTTT
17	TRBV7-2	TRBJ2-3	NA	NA	CASRAFIGGAKTDTQYF	TGTGCCAGCAGGGCCTTTATTGGGGGGGCAAAGACAGATACGCAGTATTTT
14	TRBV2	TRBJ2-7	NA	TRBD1	CASSEYGQGGEQYF	TGTGCCAGCAGTGAATACGGACAGGGGGGCGAGCAGTACTTC
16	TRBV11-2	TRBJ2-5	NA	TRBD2	CASRPGTRASVETQYF	TGTGCCAGCAGGCCCGGGACTAGAGCGTCCGTGGAGACCCAGTACTTC
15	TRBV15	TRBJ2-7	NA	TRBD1	CATSPLTGADYEQYF	TGTGCCACCAGCCCTCTTACAGGGGCCGACTACGAGCAGTACTTC
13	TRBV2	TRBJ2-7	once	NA	CASSPGLNYEQYF	TGTGCCAGCAGCCCCGGACTGAACTACGAGCAGTACTTC
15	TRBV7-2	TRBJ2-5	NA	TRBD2	CASSPRGLATETQYF	TGTGCCAGCAGTCCACGCGGACTAGCTACGGAGACCCAGTACTTC
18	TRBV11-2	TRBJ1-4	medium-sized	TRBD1	CASSLSGTGEVTNEKLFF	TGTGCCAGCAGCTTAAGTGGGACAGGGGAGGTCACTAATGAAAAACTGTTTTTT
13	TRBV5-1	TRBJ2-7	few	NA	CASRSGVGYEQYF	TGCGCCAGCCGGTCAGGGGTTGGCTACGAGCAGTACTTC
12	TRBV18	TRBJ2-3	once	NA	CASSPPTGTQYF	TGTGCCAGCTCACCTCCCACAGGGACGCAGTATTTT
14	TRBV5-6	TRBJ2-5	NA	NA	CASSQWAPGETQYF	TGTGCCAGCAGCCAGTGGGCCCCGGGGGAGACCCAGTACTTC
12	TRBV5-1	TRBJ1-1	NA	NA	CASSLGTFGAFF	TGCGCCAGCAGCTTGGGGACATTCGGGGCTTTCTTT
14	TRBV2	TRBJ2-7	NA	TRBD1	CATRGTGFSYEQYF	TGTGCCACAAGAGGGACAGGGTTCTCCTACGAGCAGTACTTC
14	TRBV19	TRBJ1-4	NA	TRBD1	CASSKRTGFEKLFF	TGTGCCAGTAGTAAGCGGACAGGGTTTGAAAAACTGTTTTTT
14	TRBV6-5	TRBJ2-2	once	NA	CASSPTSFGGELFF	TGTGCCAGCAGCCCAACTAGTTTCGGAGGGGAGCTGTTTTTT
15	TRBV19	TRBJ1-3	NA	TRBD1	CASSWDRASGNTIYF	TGTGCCAGTAGTTGGGACAGGGCCTCTGGAAACACCATATATTTT
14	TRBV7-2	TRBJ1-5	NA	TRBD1	CASSTTGEGQPQHF	TGTGCCAGCAGTACCACAGGGGAAGGACAGCCCCAGCATTTT
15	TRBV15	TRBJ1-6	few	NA	CATSSSTGYNSPLHF	TGTGCCACCAGCAGTTCCACAGGGTATAATTCACCCCTCCACTTT
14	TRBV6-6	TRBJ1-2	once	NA	CASAEPGLINRVAF	TGTGCCAGCGCAGAACCGGGACTCATAAACAGAGTCGCCTTC
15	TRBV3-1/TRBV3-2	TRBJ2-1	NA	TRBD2	CASSQDEASGGAWFF	TGTGCCAGCAGCCAAGATGAGGCTAGCGGGGGGGCCTGGTTCTTC
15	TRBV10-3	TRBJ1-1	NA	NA	CAISSQAGGTREAFF	TGTGCCATCAGTTCCCAAGCCGGAGGGACGCGTGAAGCTTTCTTT
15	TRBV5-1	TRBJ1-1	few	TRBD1	CASSALGTVNTEAFF	TGCGCCAGCAGCGCGCTCGGGACAGTGAACACTGAAGCTTTCTTT
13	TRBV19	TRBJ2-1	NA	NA	CASSPTSFHEQFF	TGTGCCAGTAGCCCTACTAGTTTCCATGAGCAGTTCTTC
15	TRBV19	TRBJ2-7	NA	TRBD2	CASSIGRGDSYEQYF	TGTGCCAGTAGTATTGGGCGGGGGGACTCCTACGAGCAGTACTTC
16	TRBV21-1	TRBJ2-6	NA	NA	CASNPEGGSGANVLTF	TGTGCCAGCAACCCAGAAGGGGGCTCTGGGGCCAACGTCCTGACTTTC
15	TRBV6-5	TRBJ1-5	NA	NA	CASARAGLSNQPQHF	TGTGCCAGCGCCAGGGCCGGGCTGAGCAATCAGCCCCAGCATTTT
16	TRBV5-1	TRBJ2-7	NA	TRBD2	CASSFVTAGELYEQYF	TGCGCCAGCAGCTTTGTAACAGCGGGAGAGCTTTACGAGCAGTACTTC
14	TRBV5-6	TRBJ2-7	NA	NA	CASSLVGHPYEQYF	TGTGCCAGCAGCTTGGTTGGACACCCCTACGAGCAGTACTTC
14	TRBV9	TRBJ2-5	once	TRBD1	CASSFRQGQETQYF	TGTGCCAGCAGCTTCCGACAGGGACAAGAGACCCAGTACTTC